Listed below are T cell receptor beta chains from one sample, sequenced in a study of cytomegalovirus exposure and HLA in healthy donors. Repertoires were generated with immunoSEQ multiplex PCR, while TCRdb's copy carries only in-frame clones and drops some. The data show about 89,000 clones, around two thirds seen once. Sequencing was performed on PBMCs. The receptors derive from a male donor in good health and CMV-seronegative. Both conserved end residues are part of each CDR3. The D gene is left open where the match is weak. Rows give clone size only sometimes, using once, few, many, or a class for an expanded clone.

NA	TRBV7-6	once	TRBJ1-4	TGTGCCAGCAGCTTAGCAGGGGAGGGTGAAAAACTGTTTTTT	CASSLAGEGEKLFF
NA	TRBV19	few	TRBJ2-5	TGTGCCAGTAGTATAGGGCAGGGGGGTCAAGAGACCCAGTACTTC	CASSIGQGGQETQYF
TRBD2	TRBV10-3	few	TRBJ2-2	TGTGCCATCAGTGATTCCCCGGGAGGTCGGACCGGGGAGCTGTTTTTT	CAISDSPGGRTGELFF
TRBD2	TRBV7-2	NA	TRBJ2-7	TGTGCCAGCAGCCGAACCGGGACTAGCGGAGATTACGAGCAGTACTTC	CASSRTGTSGDYEQYF
NA	TRBV28	NA	TRBJ2-5	TGTGCCAGCAGACTTCAGGGGAGAGGGCAAGAGACCCAGTACTTC	CASRLQGRGQETQYF
TRBD2	TRBV6-5	NA	TRBJ2-3	TGTGCCAGCAGTCTAGGACTAGCGGGAAGCGATACGCAGTATTTT	CASSLGLAGSDTQYF
TRBD2	TRBV4-2	once	TRBJ2-3	TGTGCCAGCAGCCAAGAACCCCCCCGGGCTAGCGGGATAGATACGCAGTATTTT	CASSQEPPRASGIDTQYF
TRBD2	TRBV6-4	medium-sized	TRBJ2-3	TGTGCCAGCAGTGACGCCGGGGGAACTAGCGCGGATACGCAGTATTTT	CASSDAGGTSADTQYF
NA	TRBV6-1	NA	TRBJ2-3	TGTGCCAGCAGTGAATCCGGCGGGCTTAGCACAGATACGCAGTATTTT	CASSESGGLSTDTQYF
TRBD1	TRBV10-3	NA	TRBJ2-7	TGTGCCATCAGGGGAAAGCCACCCGCAGTAACGGGGACAGTCATCAATTGTGCCTACGAGCAGTACTTC	CAIRGKPPAVTGTVINCAYEQYF
NA	TRBV18	few	TRBJ2-5	TGTGCCAGCTCACCCGGGTCGGAAGAGACCCAGTACTTC	CASSPGSEETQYF
NA	TRBV20-1	NA	TRBJ1-2	TGCAGTGCCGCGTCCTATGGCTACACCTTC	CSAASYGYTF
NA	TRBV9	few	TRBJ1-1	TGTGCCAGCAGCGACCACTTGGACAGACCGTACACTGAAGCTTTCTTT	CASSDHLDRPYTEAFF
NA	TRBV4-1	NA	TRBJ1-2	TGCGCCAGCAGCCAGCGGACAGCCCTTTTCTATGGCTACACCTTC	CASSQRTALFYGYTF
TRBD2	TRBV28	NA	TRBJ2-7	TGTGCCAGCAGTCCTGGGACTAGCGGGAGAGTGTCCTACGAGCAGTACTTC	CASSPGTSGRVSYEQYF
TRBD1	TRBV27	NA	TRBJ2-3	TGTGCCAGCAGTTCGGGGACAGGGTACGCAGATACGCAGTATTTT	CASSSGTGYADTQYF
NA	TRBV30	NA	TRBJ2-7	TGTGCCTGGAGTGTACTTCCCGCAGAGCAGTACTTC	CAWSVLPAEQYF
TRBD1	TRBV19	NA	TRBJ2-5	TGTGCCACCCGGGACAGCTCCACCCAAGAGACCCAGTACTTC	CATRDSSTQETQYF
TRBD1	TRBV6-5	NA	TRBJ2-7	TGTGCCAGCAGACCTCCGGGACAGGGGATCTACGAGCAGTACTTC	CASRPPGQGIYEQYF
NA	TRBV9	NA	TRBJ2-7	TGTGCCAGCAGCGTAGGCAGGGACTACGAGCAGTACTTC	CASSVGRDYEQYF
TRBD2	TRBV6-4	few	TRBJ2-3	TGTGCCAGCAGTCATCTAGCGGGAGGAACAGATACGCAGTATTTT	CASSHLAGGTDTQYF
TRBD2	TRBV7-6	NA	TRBJ2-5	TGTGCCAGCAGCTTAGCGGGACTAGCGGAAGAGACCCAGTACTTC	CASSLAGLAEETQYF
NA	TRBV5-4	NA	TRBJ1-4	TGTGCCAGCAGCAGCTCACAGAATGAAAAACTGTTTTTT	CASSSSQNEKLFF
NA	TRBV21-1	NA	TRBJ2-1	TGTGCCAGCAGCAAAGTTAGATTCAGTCCAACAGGGCGGAATGAGCAGTTCTTC	CASSKVRFSPTGRNEQFF
NA	TRBV15	NA	TRBJ2-3	TGTGCCACCAGCAGAGTATCAGTGCCGTACACCACAGATACGCAGTATTTT	CATSRVSVPYTTDTQYF
NA	TRBV4-2	NA	TRBJ2-3	TGTGCCAGCAGCCAACGTAGCGGCCGTAGCACAGATACGCAGTATTTT	CASSQRSGRSTDTQYF
NA	TRBV29-1	NA	TRBJ1-1	TGCAGCGTTCGAGACAGGTTGAACACTGAAGCTTTCTTT	CSVRDRLNTEAFF
TRBD1	TRBV6-4	NA	TRBJ2-2	TGTGCCAGCAGTCCGGGACAGGGAACCGGGGAGCTGTTTTTT	CASSPGQGTGELFF
NA	TRBV28	NA	TRBJ1-3	TGTGCCAGCAGGCTCACGCCGGGGGGTACTGGAAACACCATATATTTT	CASRLTPGGTGNTIYF
TRBD2	TRBV6-1	NA	TRBJ2-7	TGTGCCAGCAAGCGGGAGCGTACCCACGAGCAGTACTTC	CASKRERTHEQYF
TRBD1	TRBV30	NA	TRBJ1-3	TGTGCCTGGAAAGGCGGGGACAGAGTTTTTGGAAACACCATATATTTT	CAWKGGDRVFGNTIYF
NA	TRBV5-1	NA	TRBJ1-2	TGCGCCAGCAGCTTGGCCCTTGCAGGGGCGGGTGGCTACACCTTC	CASSLALAGAGGYTF
TRBD1	TRBV5-6	few	TRBJ2-7	TGTGCCAGCAGCCGTATCCCGAGGACAGGGTCCCGCGAGCAGTACTTC	CASSRIPRTGSREQYF
TRBD1	TRBV9	NA	TRBJ2-6	TGTGCCAGCAGCGGGATCCGACAGGGAGAAGACGTCCTGACTTTC	CASSGIRQGEDVLTF
NA	TRBV18	NA	TRBJ2-7	TGTGCCAGCTCTCTACGGGAGTCCTACGAGCAGTACTTC	CASSLRESYEQYF
TRBD1	TRBV6-6	NA	TRBJ2-7	TGTGCCAGCAGACCCGGACAGGGATCCGAGCAGTACTTT	CASRPGQGSEQYF
TRBD2	TRBV19	NA	TRBJ2-5	TGTGCCAGTAGTGGGGGGGGGAAGGGTAACAAAGAGACCCAGTACTTC	CASSGGGKGNKETQYF
TRBD1	TRBV5-1	NA	TRBJ2-7	TGCGCCAGCAGCTTGGTTGGGACAGGTTTCTCCTACGAGCAGTACTTC	CASSLVGTGFSYEQYF
NA	TRBV9	NA	TRBJ2-7	TGTGCCAGCAGCGTAGAGGGGGTAACCTACGAGCAGTACTTC	CASSVEGVTYEQYF
NA	TRBV27	NA	TRBJ1-1	TGTGCCAGCAGTTTAAAGGGAGGCTACACTGAAGCTTTCTTT	CASSLKGGYTEAFF
NA	TRBV28	NA	TRBJ2-7	TGTGCCAGCAGTTTGAGGGTCCGGGAGCAGTACTTC	CASSLRVREQYF
TRBD1	TRBV19	few	TRBJ1-2	TGTGCCAGTAGTATGCGTCGAGCCAGGGGGGAAAGAGGCTACACCTTC	CASSMRRARGERGYTF
TRBD2	TRBV20-1	NA	TRBJ2-1	TGCAGTGCGGGGGGACTAGCTGAGCAGTTCTTC	CSAGGLAEQFF
TRBD2	TRBV6-5	NA	TRBJ2-7	TGTGCCAGCAGCAACTGGGGGGGTAGGCAGTACTTC	CASSNWGGRQYF
TRBD2	TRBV7-3	NA	TRBJ2-3	TGTGCCAGCAGCTCGGGACTAGAGTGGCCAGATACGCAGTATTTT	CASSSGLEWPDTQYF
NA	TRBV15	once	TRBJ1-5	TGTGCCACCAGTAGAGTGGCCGTTCAGCCCCAGCATTTT	CATSRVAVQPQHF
NA	TRBV2	NA	TRBJ1-2	TGTGCCAGCAGAGCGGGGTTTGGCTACACCTTC	CASRAGFGYTF
NA	TRBV27	NA	TRBJ2-1	TGTGCCAGCAGTTTTAGCAGCTACAATGAGCAGTTCTTC	CASSFSSYNEQFF
TRBD1	TRBV19	NA	TRBJ2-2	TGTGCCAGTAGGGACAGGGGCGGCACCGGGGAGCTGTTTTTT	CASRDRGGTGELFF
TRBD2	TRBV5-1	NA	TRBJ2-7	TGCGCCAGCAGCTCTACACTAGCGGGAGCCTACGAGCAGTACTTC	CASSSTLAGAYEQYF